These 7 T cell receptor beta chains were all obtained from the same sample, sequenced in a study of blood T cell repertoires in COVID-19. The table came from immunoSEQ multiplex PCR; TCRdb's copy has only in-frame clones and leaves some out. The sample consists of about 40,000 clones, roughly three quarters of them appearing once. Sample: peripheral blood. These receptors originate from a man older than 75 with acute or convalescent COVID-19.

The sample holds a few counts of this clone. CDR3 nucleotides: TGTGCCAGCATCCCTGAGAGGAACACTGAAGCTTTCTTT. Protein: CASIPERNTEAFF. The chain has TRBV2 and TRBJ1-1; D is undetermined. V lost 7 bases and J lost 1, with 10 bases in between. The CDR3 runs to 13 residues. Germline V gene sequence: CDR1 SNHLY, CDR2 FYNNEI.

CDR3 amino acids: CASSLFWGRNEQFF. The CDR3 DNA follows: TGTGCCAGCAGCTTATTCTGGGGGAGGAATGAGCAGTTCTTC. The chain recombines TRBV7-8 with TRBJ2-1; a weak D match, TRBD2 (6 bases). Trimming stripped 2 bases from V and 7 bases from J, with 12 bases between. From germline, CDR1 is SGHVS and CDR2 FQNEAQ. The CDR3 is 14 residues long. Looking up the rest from reference TRBV7-8 and TRBJ2-1 gives the full variable domain: GAGVSQSPRYKVAKRGQDVALRCDPISGHVSLFWYQQALGQGPEFLTYFQNEAQLDKSGLPSDRFFAERPEGSVSTLKIQRTQQEDSAVYLCASSLFWGRNEQFFGPGTRLTVL.

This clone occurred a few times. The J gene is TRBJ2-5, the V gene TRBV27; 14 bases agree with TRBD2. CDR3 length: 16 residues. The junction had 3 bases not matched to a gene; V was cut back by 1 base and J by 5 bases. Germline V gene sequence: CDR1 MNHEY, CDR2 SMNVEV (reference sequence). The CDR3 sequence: CASSLWTSGRRETQYF. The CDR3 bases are TGTGCCAGCAGTTTATGGACTAGCGGGAGGAGGGAGACCCAGTACTTC.

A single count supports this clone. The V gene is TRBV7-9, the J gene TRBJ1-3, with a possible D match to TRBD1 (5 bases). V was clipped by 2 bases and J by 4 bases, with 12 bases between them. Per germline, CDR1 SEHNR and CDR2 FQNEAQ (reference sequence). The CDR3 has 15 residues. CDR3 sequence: CASSLLRAPGNTIYF. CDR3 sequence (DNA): TGTGCCAGCAGCTTACTCAGGGCGCCGGGAAACACCATATATTTT.

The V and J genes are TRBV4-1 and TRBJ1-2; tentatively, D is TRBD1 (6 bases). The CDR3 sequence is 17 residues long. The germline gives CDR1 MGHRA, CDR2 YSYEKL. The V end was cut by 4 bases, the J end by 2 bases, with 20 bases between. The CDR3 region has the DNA TGCGCCAGCAGCCCAGACAGGCCCTACGACGTAAACTATGGCTACACCTTC. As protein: CASSPDRPYDVNYGYTF.

The CDR3 here is CASSQTPGQAGNTGELFF. CDR3 nucleotides: TGTGCCAGCAGCCAAACCCCCGGACAGGCCGGGAACACCGGGGAGCTGTTTTTT. This chain joins TRBV3-1 (or the pseudogene TRBV3-2) and TRBJ2-2; 7 bases are shared with TRBD1. This CDR3 is 18 amino acids long. CDR1 and CDR2 (germline): LGHDT, YNNKEL (reference sequence). J gave up 1 base and V 2 bases, and 10 bases lay outside the gene matches.

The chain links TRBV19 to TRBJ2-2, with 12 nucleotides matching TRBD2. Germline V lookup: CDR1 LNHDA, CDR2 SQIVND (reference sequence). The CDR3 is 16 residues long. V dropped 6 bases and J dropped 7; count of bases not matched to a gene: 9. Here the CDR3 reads CASRASGRAESGELFF. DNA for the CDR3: TGTGCCAGTAGGGCTAGCGGGAGGGCGGAGAGCGGGGAGCTGTTTTTT.